This is a list of T cell receptor beta chains from one sample in a study of blood T cell repertoires in COVID-19. The table came from immunoSEQ multiplex PCR; TCRdb's copy has only in-frame clones and leaves some out. Of a few hundred thousand clones in the sample, about 90% are singletons; the top ten hold about 2.5%. The sequencing input was peripheral blood. These receptors all stem from a man younger than 35 with active or convalescent COVID-19. Each CDR3 is given with its conserved first and last residue. D genes are given only for firm matches. Where a row states a size, it is once, few, many or the class of an expanded clone; other rows omit it.

D,J,size,V,length,DNA,CDR3
TRBD1,TRBJ1-2,-,TRBV3-1/TRBV3-2,14,TGTGCCAGCAGCCAGGCTGGACAGGAAGGGAGCTACACCTTC,CASSQAGQEGSYTF
TRBD1,TRBJ1-4,-,TRBV5-1,15,TGCGCCAGCAGCCCTTTGACAGGGTTAGGTGAAAAACTGTTTTTT,CASSPLTGLGEKLFF
TRBD1,TRBJ2-1,-,TRBV6-5,15,TGTGCCACCAGCCCGGCGGGACAGGATTACAATGAGCAGTTCTTC,CATSPAGQDYNEQFF
-,TRBJ2-1,-,TRBV3-1/TRBV3-2,11,TGTGCCAGCAGAGGAGCCCATGAGCAGTTCTTC,CASRGAHEQFF
-,TRBJ1-5,few,TRBV19,16,TGTGCCACCGCCTCTTGGACAGACGGAGGCAATCAGCCCCAGCATTTT,CATASWTDGGNQPQHF
TRBD2,TRBJ2-5,once,TRBV6-5,14,TGTGCCAGCAGTCTAGCGGGGGAACAAGAGACCCAGTACTTC,CASSLAGEQETQYF
-,TRBJ1-1,-,TRBV5-1,13,TGCGCCAGCAGCTTGGGTGAGAGGGCTGAAGCTTTCTTT,CASSLGERAEAFF
TRBD2,TRBJ2-3,-,TRBV4-1,19,TGCGCCAGCAGCCTAATTTCCCCGAAGGCGGGAGAGTGGCCAGATACGCAGTATTTT,CASSLISPKAGEWPDTQYF
TRBD2,TRBJ2-3,-,TRBV5-6,18,TGTGCCAGCAGCTTTGGTTTTCGGCGGGGGGATGGCACAGATACGCAGTATTTT,CASSFGFRRGDGTDTQYF
TRBD1,TRBJ2-7,-,TRBV11-2,15,TGTGCCAGCAGCCTACCAGGACAGGGGGCCTACGAGCAGTACTTC,CASSLPGQGAYEQYF
-,TRBJ2-7,-,TRBV14,13,TGTGCCAGCAGCCAAGATTGGAGCTACGAGCAGTACTTC,CASSQDWSYEQYF
TRBD2,TRBJ2-1,-,TRBV5-1,15,TGCGCCAGCAGCTTGGGTCTAGCGGGGGATAATGAGCAGTTCTTC,CASSLGLAGDNEQFF
-,TRBJ1-2,-,TRBV11-2,14,TGTGCCAGCAGCTTAGATTTAGCCTTCTATGGCTACACCTTC,CASSLDLAFYGYTF
-,TRBJ2-1,once,TRBV11-1,16,TGTGCCAGCAGCTTGGGCCTCGAGGGAGACTACAATGAGCAGTTCTTC,CASSLGLEGDYNEQFF
-,TRBJ2-1,-,TRBV7-9,13,TGTGCCAGCAGTCCAGGTGGTCTCGGTGAGCAGTTCTTC,CASSPGGLGEQFF
-,TRBJ2-1,-,TRBV15,17,TGTGCCACCAGCCCCCGGCAGGGTCGCGTACGAGACAATGAGCAGTTCTTC,CATSPRQGRVRDNEQFF
-,TRBJ2-7,-,TRBV5-1,12,TGCGCCAGCAGCCTAAACAGGGACGAGCAGTACTTC,CASSLNRDEQYF
-,TRBJ2-1,-,TRBV28,14,TGTGCCAGCAGTTCACCCGGGGACTCGAATGAGCAGTTCTTC,CASSSPGDSNEQFF
TRBD2,TRBJ2-1,-,TRBV10-3,17,TGTGCCATCAGTGGATTCGCGGGAGTGGCAGGCTACAATGAGCAGTTCTTC,CAISGFAGVAGYNEQFF
TRBD1,TRBJ2-6,-,TRBV28,19,TGTGCCAGCAATTCTCTGACAGGGAACTTCCACTCTGGGGCCAACGTCCTGACTTTC,CASNSLTGNFHSGANVLTF
TRBD1,TRBJ1-1,-,TRBV7-9,15,TGTGCCAGCAGCCAAAGACAGGGAAGGGACACTGAAGCTTTCTTT,CASSQRQGRDTEAFF
TRBD2,TRBJ2-1,-,TRBV4-1,16,TGCGCCAGCAGCAGGAATCTAGCGGCCTCCTACAATGAGCAGTTCTTC,CASSRNLAASYNEQFF
TRBD2,TRBJ2-1,few,TRBV5-1,17,TGCGCCAGCAGCGGGGGGACTAGCGCATCCTCCTACAATGAGCAGTTCTTC,CASSGGTSASSYNEQFF
TRBD1,TRBJ2-7,-,TRBV11-2,15,TGTGCCAGCAGCTTAGGACAGGGTGTCTCCTACGAGCAGTACTTC,CASSLGQGVSYEQYF
-,TRBJ2-7,-,TRBV27,15,TGTGCCAGCAGTTTTTTGGGTAACCGGGAGAACGAGCAGTACTTC,CASSFLGNRENEQYF